The 20 T cell receptor beta chains below all came from one sample that was sequenced in a study of brain T cells in children with intractable seizures. The time point was: blood from clinic visit 5 months post-surgery; TSC patient then seizure free. Method: immunoSEQ multiplex PCR; TCRdb's copy keeps in-frame clones and lacks some. The sample comprises 300,000 to 400,000 clones, roughly 92% of which are singletons, and 4.5% to 7% rests with the top ten. The sequencing used peripheral blood, collected around 5 months after surgery. These receptor sequences come from a boy under three years old with tuberous sclerosis and intractable seizures.

A single count supports this clone. V and J are TRBV19 and TRBJ1-1; no definite D call. This CDR3 is built from 13 residues. Per the germline V gene, CDR1 is LNHDA and CDR2 is SQIVND (reference sequence). Trimming took off 8 bases at V and 0 bases at J, with 10 bases between the two ends. The CDR3 bases are TGTGCCAGTGGACGGCTTATGAACACTGAAGCTTTCTTT. This codes for CASGRLMNTEAFF.

CDR3 bases: TGTGCCTGGAGTGTAGGGACTACCTACGAGCAGTACTTC. Encoded protein: CAWSVGTTYEQYF. The chain employs TRBV30 and TRBJ2-7, with TRBD2 matching 7 bases. V shed 0 bases, J shed 2 bases, and the junction held 1 base outside the gene matches. The V gene's germline CDR1 is GTSNPN and CDR2 SVGIG (reference sequence). CDR3 size: 13 residues.

This clone was recorded only once. The chain uses TRBV24-1 and TRBJ1-2, with 9 bases that match TRBD1. Germline CDR1 reads KGHDR; CDR2 reads SFDVKD. There are 15 residues in the CDR3. Losses at the gene ends were 7 bases for V and 4 bases for J; bases not matched to a gene: 9. CDR3 nucleotide sequence: TGTGCCACCAGCAAGGGACAGGGAGGGCTCTATGGCTACACCTTC. It encodes CATSKGQGGLYGYTF.

The chain couples TRBV7-3 to TRBJ2-2; TRBD2 matches 7 bases. CDR3 length: 16 amino acids. V lost 6 bases to trimming and J lost 1 base; unmatched junction nucleotides: 8. The V gene's germline CDR1 is SGHTA and CDR2 FQGTGA. CDR3 region: CASRPLGGMNTGELFF. The CDR3 DNA sequence: TGTGCCAGCAGGCCCCTCGGGGGGATGAACACCGGGGAGCTGTTTTTT.

J is TRBJ2-5 and V is TRBV7-9; 15 bases align to TRBD2. CDR1 and CDR2 (germline): SEHNR, FQNEAQ (reference sequence). The CDR3 loop spans 16 amino acids. V lost 5 bases and J lost 4; bases outside the gene matches: 5. Here the CDR3 DNA reads TGTGCCAGCAGCCGTCGGACTAGCGGGGGGGCAGAGACCCAGTACTTC. Encoded protein: CASSRRTSGGAETQYF.

V is TRBV15 and J is TRBJ1-2; D is undetermined. Germline V gene lookup returns CDR1 LNHNV and CDR2 YYDKDF (reference sequence). The CDR3 consists of 14 residues. Trimming removed 0 bases at V and 4 bases at J, with 9 bases between. The CDR3, as DNA: TGTGCCACCAGCAGAGAAGGGTTTGGCTATGGCTACACCTTC. Translation: CATSREGFGYGYTF.

The chain is built from TRBV9 and TRBJ2-7; 12 positions match TRBD1. Germline CDR1 SGDLS, CDR2 YYNGEE. The CDR3 is 16 amino acids. V shed 0 bases, J shed 3 bases, and the junction held 4 bases outside the gene matches. The CDR3 DNA reads as TGTGCCAGCAGCGTAGGGGGACAGGGGGCGGTCTACGAGCAGTACTTC. This translates into CASSVGGQGAVYEQYF.

This clone showed up just once. The chain links TRBV5-1 to TRBJ2-7; possible D gene TRBD1, 5 bases. The CDR3 spans 15 residues. Between the trimmed V and J ends, which lost 2 bases and 0 bases, there was a span of 12 bases. Germline V gene data show CDR1 as SGHRS and CDR2 as YFSETQ. CDR3 coding DNA: TGCGCCAGCAGCTTTGAAGGGGCTAGCTCCTACGAGCAGTACTTC. This gives the protein CASSFEGASSYEQYF.

This chain uses TRBV10-3 with TRBJ1-5, with D hard to call. Germline V gene sequence: CDR1 ENHRY, CDR2 SYGVKD. Trimming pared 0 bases from V and 5 bases from J, leaving 5 bases between. The CDR3 contains 13 residues. In nucleotides, the CDR3 is TGTGCCATCAGTGAGTCCCCCGATCAGCCCCAGCATTTT. Amino acids: CAISESPDQPQHF.

This chain uses TRBV4-1 with TRBJ2-2; D gene unclear. CDR3 length equals 14 residues. Trimming took off 0 bases at V and 5 bases at J, with 7 bases between the two ends. Germline V gene lookup returns CDR1 MGHRA and CDR2 YSYEKL. The CDR3 sequence is CASSQDPTTGELFF. The CDR3, as DNA: TGCGCCAGCAGCCAAGATCCGACTACCGGGGAGCTGTTTTTT.

The chain recombines TRBV6-5 with TRBJ1-1; D is undetermined. The CDR3 contains 13 residues. Trimming cost V 3 bases and J 3 bases, with 8 bases left between them. Looked up from germline, CDR1 is MNHEY and CDR2 is SVGAGI. The CDR3 region is CASSYWIYTEAFF. In nucleotides, the CDR3 is TGTGCCAGCAGTTATTGGATTTACACTGAAGCTTTCTTT.

This rearrangement joins TRBV5-1 to TRBJ2-4; 8 bases align to TRBD1. This CDR3 contains 15 residues. Germline V CDR1 and CDR2: SGHRS, YFSETQ. J lost 12 bases, V lost 0 bases, and 11 bases had no gene match. The CDR3 region is CASSLAGQGASYQYF. For the CDR3, the DNA is TGCGCCAGCAGCTTGGCCGGTCAGGGGGCAAGTTATCAGTACTTC.

The rearrangement uses TRBV4-2 and TRBJ1-4; 10 positions match TRBD1. CDR1 is LGHNA and CDR2 is YNFKEQ in the germline V gene. With 0 bases clipped from V and 8 bases from J, the junction kept 9 bases outside the gene matches. CDR3 length: 17 residues. The CDR3 region is CASSQDLAGTGEEKLFF. The CDR3 DNA is TGTGCCAGCAGCCAAGATCTAGCCGGGACAGGGGAAGAAAAACTGTTTTTT.

This rearrangement joins TRBV9 to TRBJ1-3; a possible D gene is TRBD1 (5 bases). The CDR3 consists of 15 residues. Per the germline V gene, CDR1 is SGDLS and CDR2 is YYNGEE. V lost 0 bases, J lost 2 bases, and 9 bases lay in between. The DNA of the CDR3 is TGTGCCAGCAGCGTAGATGCAGGGCCTGGAAACACCATATATTTT. Translated: CASSVDAGPGNTIYF.

This chain links TRBV11-3 with TRBJ2-3; D unclear. V dropped 5 bases and J dropped 3 bases, with 12 bases sitting between them. Germline CDR1 and CDR2: SGHNT and YENEEA. This CDR3 comprises 14 residues. CDR3 in DNA: TGTGCCAGCAGCCCCTCGCTCCTTACAGATACGCAGTATTTT. It yields the protein CASSPSLLTDTQYF. The whole variable domain, filled in from reference TRBV11-3 and TRBJ2-3, reads EAGVVQSPRYKIIEKKQPVAFWCNPISGHNTLYWYLQNLGQGPELLIRYENEEAVDDSQLPKDRFSAERLKGVDSTLKIQPAELGDSAVYLCASSPSLLTDTQYFGPGTRLTVL.

The J gene is TRBJ2-2, the V gene TRBV28, with D tentatively TRBD1 or TRBD2 (6 bases each). The ends were cut back, 3 bases at V and 7 bases at J, with 24 bases in the middle. This CDR3 region has 18 residues. Germline V CDR1 and CDR2: MDHEN, SYDVKM. CDR3 DNA sequence: TGTGCCAGCAGTTTTTCTCTAGTCGGGGGCGCAGGGAGCGGGGAGCTGTTTTTT. It codes for CASSFSLVGGAGSGELFF.

The chain combines TRBV29-1 with TRBJ1-1, with D possibly matching TRBD1 (5 bases). V lost 4 bases and J lost 0, with 9 bases in between. CDR3 size: 13 residues. Germline values: CDR1 SQVTM, CDR2 ANQGSEA. CDR3 coding DNA: TGCAGCGTTGCGGGGACCTTGAACACTGAAGCTTTCTTT. The encoded protein is CSVAGTLNTEAFF.

Only a few counts were recorded for this clone. The chain links TRBV4-1 to TRBJ1-2; possibly TRBD1 for D (5 bases). The length of the CDR3 is 15 residues. Germline V gene lookup returns CDR1 MGHRA and CDR2 YSYEKL. V was clipped by 3 bases and J by 5 bases, with 16 bases between them. The CDR3 DNA sequence: TGCGCCAGCAGCCAGGGGGGAGGAGGCACTTATGGCTACACCTTC. This encodes CASSQGGGGTYGYTF.

V is TRBV7-3 and J is TRBJ2-3; 7 bases align to TRBD2. Germline trimming cut 5 bases from V and 2 bases from J; bases unmatched to any gene: 7. Germline assignment: CDR1 SGHTA and CDR2 FQGTGA. CDR3 size: 15 residues. The CDR3 nucleotides are TGTGCCAGCAGCCCTCTAGCGGCTGCCACAGATACGCAGTATTTT. Translation: CASSPLAAATDTQYF.

The chain is built from TRBV28 and TRBJ1-5, with a weak D call TRBD1 (5 bases). The CDR3 is made up of 17 amino acids. V was trimmed by 0 bases and J by 3 bases, leaving 15 bases between them. Germline CDR1 is MDHEN and CDR2 is SYDVKM. The CDR3 protein is CASSLWPTGRDNQPQHF. The DNA of the CDR3 is TGTGCCAGCAGTTTATGGCCAACGGGGCGGGACAATCAGCCCCAGCATTTT.